One and the same sample provided the 13 T cell receptor beta chains below, sequenced in a study of siplizumab effects on memory and regulatory T cells. The repertoire was sequenced with immunoSEQ multiplex PCR; TCRdb's copy has only in-frame clones and lacks some. The sample yields 50,000 to 75,000 clones, around 96% seen once. Sequencing was performed on naive CD8+ T cells sorted from blood. These receptors originate from a human donor in good health.

The J gene is TRBJ1-2, the V gene TRBV27; weak D call: TRBD1 (6 bases). CDR3 length: 14 amino acids. Germline values: CDR1 MNHEY, CDR2 SMNVEV (reference sequence). V was trimmed by 4 bases and J by 1 base, leaving 10 bases between them. CDR3 sequence (DNA): TGTGCCAGCAGTTATCAGGGGAGTAACTATGGCTACACCTTC. This gives the protein CASSYQGSNYGYTF.

The genes are TRBV5-4 and TRBJ2-7; 8 nucleotides match TRBD2. Germline CDR1 SGHNT, CDR2 YYREEE (reference sequence). The CDR3 loop spans 13 amino acids. V shed 3 bases and J 5 bases; nucleotides not matched to a gene: 4. The CDR3 sequence: CASSSGGGDEQYF. The CDR3 coding sequence is TGTGCCAGCAGCTCCGGGGGGGGCGACGAGCAGTACTTC.

The gene calls are TRBV6-1 and TRBJ2-7; 9 bases are a match to TRBD1. The germline V gene encodes CDR1 MNHNS and CDR2 SASEGT. Germline trimming cut 9 bases from V and 3 bases from J; bases unmatched to any gene: 9. The CDR3 runs 14 residues. The CDR3: CASQTGTGFYEQYF. DNA of the CDR3: TGTGCCAGTCAGACCGGGACAGGGTTCTACGAGCAGTACTTC.

V usage is TRBV27 and J usage is TRBJ2-7; no definite D call. V was shortened by 2 bases and J by 0 bases, with 5 bases between the two germline ends. Per the germline V gene, CDR1 is MNHEY and CDR2 is SMNVEV (reference sequence). The CDR3 length is 13 residues. The CDR3 protein is CASSLQSSYEQYF. The DNA for the CDR3 is TGTGCCAGCAGTTTACAGAGCTCCTACGAGCAGTACTTC.

CDR3: CASTANDQSPNYGYTF. DNA for the CDR3: TGCGCCAGCACCGCTAACGATCAGAGTCCGAACTATGGCTACACCTTC. This chain uses TRBV5-1 with TRBJ1-2; D uncertain. The CDR3 runs 16 residues. Germline V gives CDR1 SGHRS, CDR2 YFSETQ. The V and J ends lost 6 bases and 2 bases respectively, with 20 bases between them.

V is TRBV9 and J is TRBJ1-1, with D tentatively TRBD1 (6 bases). This CDR3 contains 14 residues. CDR1 SGDLS and CDR2 YYNGEE come from the germline V gene. V lost 3 bases, J lost 6 bases, and 15 bases lay in between. The CDR3 DNA sequence: TGTGCCAGCAGCGCACCTCAGGGGTTCCCTGAAGCTTTCTTT. It is translated as CASSAPQGFPEAFF.

The chain recombines TRBV14 with TRBJ1-1, with D possibly TRBD1 on 6 matching bases. The CDR3 has 13 residues. V dropped 6 bases and J dropped 7 bases, with 15 bases sitting between them. In germline, CDR1 is SGHDN, CDR2 FVKESK. CDR3 amino acids: CASRHVGQYEAFF. CDR3 sequence (DNA): TGTGCCAGCAGGCACGTCGGACAGTATGAAGCTTTCTTT.

The chain recombines TRBV7-2 with TRBJ2-3, with D unclear. Germline CDR1 reads SGHTA; CDR2 reads FQGNSA. This CDR3 has 13 amino acids. V was pared by 2 bases and J by 4 bases, with 7 bases between. Written as DNA, the CDR3 is TGTGCCAGCAGCTTACTTGGGGCAGATACGCAGTATTTT. It specifies CASSLLGADTQYF.

The chain carries TRBV30 and TRBJ2-3; 8 bases align to TRBD2. Germline CDR1 reads GTSNPN; CDR2 reads SVGIG (reference sequence). Losses at the gene ends were 4 bases for V and 2 bases for J; bases not matched to a gene: 8. This CDR3 is 15 amino acids long. In nucleotides, the CDR3 is TGTGCCTGGATTCCGGGACTAGGACACACAGATACGCAGTATTTT. Amino acids: CAWIPGLGHTDTQYF.

This clone was seen only once. This chain's CDR3 is CASSTGDTQYF. Written as DNA, the CDR3 is TGTGCCAGTTCAACTGGGGATACGCAGTATTTT. The rearrangement joins TRBV19 to TRBJ2-3; D not certain. V was clipped by 8 bases and J by 6 bases, with 9 bases between them. CDR1 and CDR2 (germline): LNHDA, SQIVND (reference sequence). The CDR3 extends over 11 amino acids.

The V and J genes are TRBV11-1 and TRBJ2-5, with a possible D match to TRBD1 (6 bases). V lost 1 base to trimming and J lost 3 bases, with 15 bases between them. CDR1 SGHAT and CDR2 FQDESV come from the germline V gene (reference sequence). The CDR3 has 16 amino acids. CDR3 protein: CASSLGTALAKETQYF. In DNA, the CDR3 is TGTGCCAGCAGCTTAGGGACAGCCCTGGCGAAAGAGACCCAGTACTTC.

The chain joins TRBV7-2 to TRBJ2-2; 8 bases are a match to TRBD2. The CDR3 has 16 residues. The ends lost 7 bases at V and 1 base at J; junction bases unmatched: 8. Germline loops: CDR1 SGHTA, CDR2 FQGNSA. CDR3 amino acids: CASTQIAGLNTGELFF. The CDR3 DNA reads as TGTGCCAGCACTCAAATAGCGGGGTTGAACACCGGGGAGCTGTTTTTT. Full variable domain (remainder filled in from reference TRBV7-2 and TRBJ2-2): GAGVSQSPSNKVTEKGKDVELRCDPISGHTALYWYRQSLGQGLEFLIYFQGNSAPDKSGLPSDRFSAERTGGSVSTLTIQRTQQEDSAVYLCASTQIAGLNTGELFFGEGSRLTVL.

This rearrangement joins TRBV13 to TRBJ1-2, with 7 bases lining up with TRBD1. With V trimmed by 4 bases and J by 7 bases, 9 bases remained unmatched. The CDR3 sequence is 14 residues long. CDR1 is PRHDT and CDR2 is FYEKMQ in the germline V gene (reference sequence). CDR3 in DNA: TGTGCCAGCAGCTCAGGCAGGGGGTTAACTGGCTACACCTTC. It encodes CASSSGRGLTGYTF.